The next 14 T cell receptor beta chains were all read from a single sample in a study of technical replicates of blood from a few donors. Clones were read by immunoSEQ multiplex PCR, and TCRdb kept only the in-frame ones, dropping some. The table includes around 56,000 clones, 90% to 95% detected once. Sample: PBMCs. Source of these receptors: a human donor in good health. Some clones in this sample may be carry-over from other donors' samples.

The rearrangement links TRBV27 to TRBJ1-2, with D tentatively TRBD1 (5 bases). V lost 3 bases, J lost 7 bases, and 12 bases lay in between. Germline loops: CDR1 MNHEY, CDR2 SMNVEV (reference sequence). This CDR3 is 13 amino acids long. The CDR3 region is CASSFLRGGGYTF. CDR3 bases: TGTGCCAGCAGTTTCCTCCGGGGGGGTGGCTACACCTTC.

The chain employs TRBV29-1 and TRBJ1-2; TRBD1 agrees at 7 bases. This CDR3 contains 12 residues. The germline CDR1 and CDR2 sequences are SQVTM and ANQGSEA. J lost 4 bases, V lost 5 bases, and 4 bases had no gene match. CDR3 loop: CSVPTGLYGYTF. As DNA, the CDR3 is TGCAGCGTTCCGACAGGGCTCTATGGCTACACCTTC.

The sample holds one count of this clone. The rearrangement joins TRBV27 to TRBJ2-5, with 8 bases lining up with TRBD1. The CDR3 is made up of 15 amino acids. CDR1 is MNHEY, CDR2 SMNVEV, per germline (reference sequence). V was clipped by 4 bases and J by 5 bases; unmatched bases: 9. CDR3 residues: CASSSGQDSRETQYF. For the CDR3, the DNA is TGTGCCAGCAGTTCGGGACAGGACTCTAGGGAGACCCAGTACTTC.

The chain recombines TRBV7-3 with TRBJ1-1, with 7 positions matching TRBD1. J lost 2 bases, V lost 5 bases, and 5 bases had no gene match. This CDR3 has 14 residues. Germline V gives CDR1 SGHTA, CDR2 FQGTGA. The CDR3 here is CASSRDRDNTEAFF. The CDR3 DNA sequence: TGTGCCAGCAGCCGGGACAGAGACAACACTGAAGCTTTCTTT. Complete variable domain (other parts from reference TRBV7-3 and TRBJ1-1): GAGVSQTPSNKVTEKGKYVELRCDPISGHTALYWYRQSLGQGPEFLIYFQGTGAADDSGLPNDRFFAVRPEGSVSTLKIQRTERGDSAVYLCASSRDRDNTEAFFGQGTRLTVV.

V is TRBV6-5 and J is TRBJ1-6, with 11 bases lining up with TRBD1. Germline-derived CDR1 and CDR2 are MNHEY and SVGAGI. The J segment lost 5 bases and the V segment lost 9 bases, leaving 3 bases of the junction unmatched. The CDR3 spans 14 residues. CDR3: CASGQGANNSPLHF. Here the CDR3 DNA reads TGTGCCAGTGGACAGGGGGCGAATAATTCACCCCTCCACTTT.

This chain links TRBV7-9 with TRBJ1-6; 7 nucleotides agree with TRBD1. Germline V lookup: CDR1 SEHNR, CDR2 FQNEAQ (reference sequence). V lost 5 bases, J lost 8 bases, and 6 bases stayed unmatched. The CDR3 totals 14 residues. CDR3 DNA: TGTGCCAGCAGCACAGGGGTGGGAGATTCACCCCTCCACTTT. Amino acid sequence: CASSTGVGDSPLHF.

The genes are TRBV10-3 and TRBJ1-2; D not resolved. Germline assignment: CDR1 ENHRY and CDR2 SYGVKD. Trimming stripped 7 bases from V and 2 bases from J, with 11 bases between. This CDR3 spans 13 amino acids. CDR3: CAITGSVNYGYTF. The CDR3 nucleotides read TGTGCCATCACAGGCTCAGTGAACTATGGCTACACCTTC.

The chain carries TRBV18 and TRBJ1-5; D uncertain. The CDR3 consists of 13 residues. V gave up 5 bases and J gave up 2 bases, with 7 bases separating them. The germline CDR1 and CDR2 sequences are KGHSH and LQKENI. The CDR3 here is CASSMAGNQPQHF. Here the CDR3 DNA reads TGTGCCAGCTCAATGGCCGGCAATCAGCCCCAGCATTTT.

The chain employs TRBV6-5 and TRBJ2-7; tentatively, D is TRBD2 (6 bases). V lost 2 bases to trimming and J lost 1 base, with 12 bases between them. In germline, CDR1 is MNHEY, CDR2 SVGAGI. The length of the CDR3 is 15 residues. CDR3 amino acids: CASSYRASASYEQYF. CDR3 nucleotides: TGTGCCAGCAGTTACAGGGCTAGCGCTTCCTACGAGCAGTACTTC.

The V gene is TRBV5-1, the J gene TRBJ2-6, with 9 nucleotides matching TRBD2. Germline assignment: CDR1 SGHRS and CDR2 YFSETQ. This CDR3 is 17 amino acids long. V was clipped by 4 bases and J by 0 bases; unmatched bases: 5. Here the CDR3 DNA reads TGCGCCAGCAGCGCGGGGGGGTGGAGCTCTGGGGCCAACGTCCTGACTTTC. Its protein is CASSAGGWSSGANVLTF.

The chain has TRBV15 and TRBJ2-2; 10 positions agree with TRBD1. The germline V gene encodes CDR1 LNHNV and CDR2 YYDKDF (reference sequence). The ends lost 6 bases at V and 10 bases at J; junction bases unmatched: 11. This CDR3 region has 15 residues. DNA for the CDR3: TGTGCCACCAGTAGACAGGGGGCGATCAATCAGGAGCTGTTTTTT. Encoded protein: CATSRQGAINQELFF.

The CDR3 loop reads CASNPNSGALTDTQYF. The CDR3 bases are TGCGCCAGCAACCCGAACTCGGGAGCTCTCACAGATACGCAGTATTTT. The chain has TRBV5-1 and TRBJ2-3, with D possibly TRBD2 on 6 matching bases. V shed 6 bases and J shed 2 bases, with 19 bases lying between them. The V gene's germline CDR1 is SGHRS and CDR2 YFSETQ. The CDR3 runs 16 residues.

The chain uses TRBV7-2 and TRBJ1-5; the match to TRBD1 covers 8 bases. Germline V gives CDR1 SGHTA, CDR2 FQGNSA. The junction had 5 bases not matched to a gene; V was cut back by 5 bases and J by 2 bases. The CDR3 extends over 15 amino acids. In nucleotides, the CDR3 is TGTGCCAGCAGCAGGACAGGGCAGGGCAATCAGCCCCAGCATTTT. This sequence encodes CASSRTGQGNQPQHF.

The chain combines TRBV4-3 with TRBJ1-6, with TRBD1 identical over 9 bases. The trim removed 8 bases at V and 7 bases at J, leaving 9 bases unmatched. Looked up from germline, CDR1 is LGHNA and CDR2 is YSLEER. The CDR3 has 15 amino acids. CDR3 loop: CASGQGTAPNSPLHF. CDR3 bases: TGCGCCAGCGGACAGGGGACGGCTCCAAATTCACCCCTCCACTTT.